This T cell receptor (beta chain) is drawn from a study of blood T cell repertoires in COVID-19. Study-level information: Sources were T cells, B-cell-depleted T cells, or PBMCs; the material itself was cDNA or gDNA.

As originally analysed: The assay estimated nucleated cells by amplifying reference gene primers. Assay: immunoSEQ multiplex PCR; the TCRdb copy retains only in-frame clones and omits some. From that table come the V and J calls and clone size; the DNA was used to work out D and trimming. Here the sample spans under 250,000 clones, about 82% being singletons. Seattle-derived patients entered the study during active infection and were followed longitudinally. The sequencing sample was made of peripheral blood. The sequence came from a man aged 45-60 years with COVID-19, enrolled during active disease.

CDR3 loop: CASSQDSRGEQYF. In nucleotides, the CDR3 is TGCGCCAGCAGCCAAGATTCTAGGGGGGAGCAGTACTTC. The rearrangement links TRBV4-3 to TRBJ2-7, with a possible D match to TRBD1 (6 bases). V was clipped by 0 bases and J by 7 bases, with 10 bases between them. This CDR3 comprises 13 residues. Germline CDR1 and CDR2: LGHNA and YSLEER.